The rows below give T cell receptor beta chains drawn from one sample of a study of T cell responses to AZD1222 COVID-19 vaccine. Profiling relied on immunoSEQ multiplex PCR, and the TCRdb table lists in-frame clones only, not all of them. The table lists about 140,000 clones, 90% to 95% of them singletons. The material sequenced was peripheral blood, taken after recovery from COVID-19. These receptors were taken from an adult who had recovered from COVID-19. Both conserved end residues are part of each CDR3. The D gene is left open where the match is weak. Size values are once, few and many counts, or a class for expanded clones, and some rows have none.

v_call: TRBV27
clone_size: once
j_call: TRBJ1-2
d_call: NA
cdr3_aa: CASSPSDGYGYTF
cdr3_nt: TGTGCCAGCAGCCCCTCGGACGGATATGGCTACACCTTC

v_call: TRBV18
clone_size: NA
j_call: TRBJ2-5
d_call: NA
cdr3_aa: CASSPPLGLKDQYF
cdr3_nt: TGTGCCAGCTCACCACCTCTTGGATTAAAGGACCAGTACTTC

v_call: TRBV6-5
clone_size: NA
j_call: TRBJ2-7
d_call: TRBD2
cdr3_aa: CASSYSMPSGSYEQYF
cdr3_nt: TGTGCCAGCAGTTACTCGATGCCTAGCGGTTCCTACGAGCAGTACTTC

v_call: TRBV12-3/TRBV12-4
clone_size: few
j_call: TRBJ1-6
d_call: NA
cdr3_aa: CASSLAQGRTLHF
cdr3_nt: TGTGCCAGCAGTTTAGCGCAAGGGAGAACCCTCCACTTT

v_call: TRBV18
clone_size: once
j_call: TRBJ2-6
d_call: NA
cdr3_aa: CASSRRTSGANVLTF
cdr3_nt: TGTGCCAGCTCACGTCGGACTTCTGGGGCCAACGTCCTGACTTTC

v_call: TRBV7-3
clone_size: NA
j_call: TRBJ2-5
d_call: TRBD2
cdr3_aa: CASSPGTSSGETQYF
cdr3_nt: TGTGCCAGCTCCCCCGGGACTAGCTCTGGGGAGACCCAGTACTTC

v_call: TRBV10-3
clone_size: NA
j_call: TRBJ2-1
d_call: TRBD2
cdr3_aa: CAITQTGTSSYNEQFF
cdr3_nt: TGTGCCATCACTCAAACCGGGACTAGCAGCTACAATGAGCAGTTCTTC

v_call: TRBV9
clone_size: NA
j_call: TRBJ1-3
d_call: NA
cdr3_aa: CASSVEHRSNTIYF
cdr3_nt: TGTGCCAGCAGCGTAGAACACAGATCGAACACCATATATTTT

v_call: TRBV27
clone_size: NA
j_call: TRBJ2-1
d_call: TRBD2
cdr3_aa: CASSLLTGTSDHNEQFF
cdr3_nt: TGTGCCAGCAGTCTCCTCACCGGGACTAGCGACCACAATGAGCAGTTCTTC

v_call: TRBV2
clone_size: NA
j_call: TRBJ2-7
d_call: NA
cdr3_aa: CASRVSGPSYEQYF
cdr3_nt: TGTGCCAGCAGGGTCTCGGGACCGTCCTACGAGCAGTACTTC

v_call: TRBV5-1
clone_size: once
j_call: TRBJ2-1
d_call: NA
cdr3_aa: CASSLQPGGNEQFF
cdr3_nt: TGCGCCAGCAGCTTGCAGCCTGGGGGGAATGAGCAGTTCTTC

v_call: TRBV4-1
clone_size: NA
j_call: TRBJ2-7
d_call: NA
cdr3_aa: CASSQWNPYEQYF
cdr3_nt: TGCGCCAGCAGCCAATGGAACCCCTACGAGCAGTACTTC

v_call: TRBV24-1
clone_size: NA
j_call: TRBJ2-3
d_call: NA
cdr3_aa: CATSDGGGTDTQYF
cdr3_nt: TGTGCCACCAGTGATGGGGGAGGCACAGATACGCAGTATTTT

v_call: TRBV9
clone_size: NA
j_call: TRBJ2-7
d_call: NA
cdr3_aa: CASSVGPSGHGAYEQYF
cdr3_nt: TGTGCCAGCAGCGTAGGTCCATCGGGACACGGCGCCTACGAGCAGTACTTC

v_call: TRBV21-1
clone_size: once
j_call: TRBJ2-7
d_call: NA
cdr3_aa: CASSKGLGSRFHEQYF
cdr3_nt: TGTGCCAGCAGCAAAGGGCTAGGCTCCCGTTTCCACGAGCAGTACTTC

v_call: TRBV3-1/TRBV3-2
clone_size: NA
j_call: TRBJ2-7
d_call: TRBD2
cdr3_aa: CASSQGGTSRLYEQYF
cdr3_nt: TGTGCCAGCAGCCAAGGGGGGACTAGCCGACTCTACGAGCAGTACTTC

v_call: TRBV7-9
clone_size: NA
j_call: TRBJ2-5
d_call: TRBD1
cdr3_aa: CASSRGTGLETQYF
cdr3_nt: TGTGCCAGCAGCCGAGGGACAGGGCTGGAGACCCAGTACTTC

v_call: TRBV5-1
clone_size: NA
j_call: TRBJ1-1
d_call: TRBD1
cdr3_aa: CASSPNPGQLNTEAFF
cdr3_nt: TGCGCCAGCAGCCCGAATCCGGGACAGTTGAACACTGAAGCTTTCTTT

v_call: TRBV6-5
clone_size: NA
j_call: TRBJ1-3
d_call: NA
cdr3_aa: CASSPRDSGNTIYF
cdr3_nt: TGTGCCAGCAGTCCCCGGGACTCTGGAAACACCATATATTTT

v_call: TRBV5-1
clone_size: once
j_call: TRBJ2-3
d_call: NA
cdr3_aa: CASSFPPRGGTDTQYF
cdr3_nt: TGCGCCAGCAGCTTCCCTCCGCGTGGGGGGACAGATACGCAGTATTTT

v_call: TRBV28
clone_size: NA
j_call: TRBJ1-2
d_call: TRBD1
cdr3_aa: CASSSWTGADYGYTF
cdr3_nt: TGTGCCAGCAGTTCCTGGACAGGGGCCGACTATGGCTACACCTTC

v_call: TRBV7-9
clone_size: once
j_call: TRBJ2-7
d_call: TRBD1
cdr3_aa: CASSFPLGQGSFEQYF
cdr3_nt: TGTGCCAGCAGCTTCCCGCTGGGACAGGGTTCCTTCGAGCAGTACTTC

v_call: TRBV5-1
clone_size: NA
j_call: TRBJ2-1
d_call: TRBD2
cdr3_aa: CASSILGLAGGIDEQFF
cdr3_nt: TGCGCCAGCAGCATCCTGGGACTAGCGGGAGGTATCGATGAGCAGTTCTTC

v_call: TRBV11-1
clone_size: NA
j_call: TRBJ2-3
d_call: NA
cdr3_aa: CASSSYQGTDTQYF
cdr3_nt: TGTGCCAGCAGCTCCTACCAGGGTACAGATACGCAGTATTTT

v_call: TRBV30
clone_size: NA
j_call: TRBJ2-7
d_call: NA
cdr3_aa: CAWSVKAAVLIYEQYF
cdr3_nt: TGTGCCTGGAGTGTAAAAGCGGCAGTACTTATCTACGAGCAGTACTTC

v_call: TRBV9
clone_size: NA
j_call: TRBJ2-7
d_call: NA
cdr3_aa: CASSVRRVISYEQYF
cdr3_nt: TGTGCCAGCAGCGTGCGGCGGGTGATCTCCTACGAGCAGTACTTC

v_call: TRBV20-1
clone_size: NA
j_call: TRBJ1-2
d_call: NA
cdr3_aa: CSVLLYGYTF
cdr3_nt: TGCAGTGTACTGCTCTATGGCTACACCTTC

v_call: TRBV19
clone_size: NA
j_call: TRBJ2-3
d_call: NA
cdr3_aa: CASSTAPDTQYF
cdr3_nt: TGTGCCAGTAGTACCGCCCCCGATACGCAGTATTTT

v_call: TRBV15
clone_size: NA
j_call: TRBJ2-2
d_call: NA
cdr3_aa: CATSRVGGWANGGELFF
cdr3_nt: TGTGCCACCAGCAGAGTAGGGGGTTGGGCGAACGGCGGGGAGCTGTTTTTT

v_call: TRBV6-5
clone_size: NA
j_call: TRBJ1-6
d_call: NA
cdr3_aa: CASSYSGVNSPLHF
cdr3_nt: TGTGCCAGCAGTTACTCAGGAGTGAATTCACCCCTCCACTTT

v_call: TRBV29-1
clone_size: NA
j_call: TRBJ1-5
d_call: NA
cdr3_aa: CSVSDFNQPQHF
cdr3_nt: TGCAGCGTTTCGGATTTCAATCAGCCCCAGCATTTT

v_call: TRBV28
clone_size: NA
j_call: TRBJ2-7
d_call: NA
cdr3_aa: CASTRSGAPSYEQYF
cdr3_nt: TGTGCCAGCACCAGGTCGGGGGCACCCTCCTACGAGCAGTACTTC

v_call: TRBV7-9
clone_size: NA
j_call: TRBJ1-2
d_call: NA
cdr3_aa: CASSGDANYGYTF
cdr3_nt: TGTGCCAGCAGTGGGGACGCTAACTATGGCTACACCTTC

v_call: TRBV19
clone_size: NA
j_call: TRBJ2-7
d_call: NA
cdr3_aa: CASSGGLGEQYF
cdr3_nt: TGTGCCAGTAGTGGGGGCCTGGGCGAGCAGTACTTC

v_call: TRBV5-5
clone_size: NA
j_call: TRBJ2-1
d_call: NA
cdr3_aa: CASSQGPPYNEQFF
cdr3_nt: TGTGCCAGCAGCCAGGGACCGCCTTACAATGAGCAGTTCTTC

v_call: TRBV10-1
clone_size: NA
j_call: TRBJ2-3
d_call: NA
cdr3_aa: CASSESDKYPDTQYF
cdr3_nt: TGCGCCAGCAGTGAGTCAGACAAATACCCCGATACGCAGTATTTT

v_call: TRBV5-1
clone_size: NA
j_call: TRBJ1-4
d_call: TRBD1
cdr3_aa: CASRTGVNEKLFF
cdr3_nt: TGCGCCAGCCGTACAGGGGTTAATGAAAAACTGTTTTTT

v_call: TRBV5-4
clone_size: NA
j_call: TRBJ2-7
d_call: NA
cdr3_aa: CASSLFGSSYEQYF
cdr3_nt: TGTGCCAGCAGCTTGTTTGGGAGCTCCTACGAGCAGTACTTC

v_call: TRBV29-1
clone_size: NA
j_call: TRBJ2-7
d_call: NA
cdr3_aa: CSAQAGTTYEQYF
cdr3_nt: TGCAGCGCCCAGGCGGGAACCACCTACGAGCAGTACTTC

v_call: TRBV6-2/TRBV6-3
clone_size: once
j_call: TRBJ2-7
d_call: NA
cdr3_aa: CASSYRGYEQYF
cdr3_nt: TGTGCCAGCAGTTACCGCGGCTACGAGCAGTACTTC